These T cell receptor beta chains were read from a single sample in a study of T cells in Graves' hyperthyroidism and ophthalmopathy. TCRdb recomputed calls from the multiplex PCR reads with MiXCR, one row per CDR3 protein. Of about 560,000 distinct CDR3 sequences listed, 12% to 15% are singletons. The sequencing input was blood. The receptors derive from a woman in her forties with Graves' hyperthyroidism. Both conserved end residues are trimmed from each CDR3.

V	J	CDR3
TRBV20-1	TRBJ2-7	SARGPSNEQY
TRBV7-3	TRBJ2-1	ASSLQAPLYNEQF
TRBV29-1	TRBJ2-2	SAWFSGSAGELF
TRBV28	TRBJ2-7	ASSWGRLSYEQY
TRBV18	TRBJ1-3	ASLPTGSGNTIY
TRBV7-9	TRBJ2-2	ATEDRGNRGNTGELF
TRBV6-1	TRBJ2-7	ASSPSGTTGYEQY
TRBV5-1	TRBJ1-1	ASSLTQIMNTEAF
TRBV28	TRBJ1-4	AIQGNEKLF
TRBV20-1	TRBJ2-5	SASQRVQETQY
TRBV4-1	TRBJ2-2	ASSQDLADTNTGELF
TRBV15	TRBJ2-2	ATGPFGGELF
TRBV24-1	TRBJ2-1	ATSDQGLAGASYNEQF
TRBV12-3/TRBV12-4	TRBJ2-1	ASSQRTGLEQF
TRBV27	TRBJ2-7	ASSWSPTYEQY
TRBV6-2/TRBV6-3	TRBJ2-3	ASLKGSTDTQY
TRBV6-4	TRBJ2-7	ASSEGTGGRYEQY
TRBV4-2	TRBJ2-7	ASSQDRQYSYEQY
TRBV30	TRBJ2-5	AWSVTSGQETQY
TRBV5-1	TRBJ2-3	ASSNDRATDTQY
TRBV20-1	TRBJ2-3	SALLRENTQY
TRBV20-1	TRBJ2-2	SATSGTGGNTGELF
TRBV19	TRBJ2-5	ASSGFEAGEQETQY
TRBV7-2	TRBJ1-4	ASSSSGQGDEKLF
TRBV11-2	TRBJ2-7	ASSTHNSGMPYEQY
TRBV6-1	TRBJ1-6	ASSVGAPNNSPLH
TRBV28	TRBJ1-2	ASKGQGLIGYT
TRBV28	TRBJ2-1	ASSRLAGGGVISYNEQF
TRBV20-1	TRBJ2-7	SARDEGTGDLYEQY
TRBV19	TRBJ2-2	ASKRGTGELF
TRBV5-5	TRBJ2-5	ASSLVSSSGIEKETQY
TRBV10-1	TRBJ2-1	ASSEAGLGPYNEQF
TRBV28	TRBJ2-1	ASSPGTSGRYNEQF
TRBV28	TRBJ2-7	ASSLYGSYEQY
TRBV29-1	TRBJ2-3	SVGQVLTDTQY
TRBV6-1	TRBJ2-2	ASNNRGGSGELF
TRBV10-3	TRBJ1-5	AISGGVDQPQH
TRBV28	TRBJ2-1	ASRPYSSSYNEQF
TRBV12-3/TRBV12-4	TRBJ2-7	ASSLRVSSYEQY
TRBV5-1	TRBJ2-3	ASSLVTGGADTQY
TRBV12-3/TRBV12-4	TRBJ1-3	ASSWGRGGNTIY
TRBV19	TRBJ2-1	ASSIRLAGVDEQF
TRBV15	TRBJ2-4	ATSRAGGFPKNIQY
TRBV28	TRBJ1-2	ASSPQRTAYGYT
TRBV20-1	TRBJ1-2	SASGAGGYGYT
TRBV18	TRBJ1-1	ASSPPRSVNTEAF